This TCR beta chain was found in a study of graft-versus-host responses after intestinal transplantation. Across the whole study: Recipients across the board were started on anti-thymocyte globulin induction, then kept on tacrolimus and steroids for approximately three years. Study outcomes and limitations: Maximum circulating GvH clone levels tracked with early post-transplant HvG decreases. Allografts of one patient group, those with graft-donor T cell macrochimerism, had high graft-versus-host to host-versus-graft clonal ratios. Recipient marrow contained GvH clones, some of which appeared first in ileum or blood.

Notes on this clone: Its antigen is as yet unknown.

The protocol was immunoSEQ multiplex PCR, while the TCRdb copy is restricted to in-frame clones and leaves out a portion. The table has about 90,000 clones, around 83% seen once. The CDR3 length is 17 residues. CDR1 and CDR2 from the germline V gene are SGHRS and YFSETQ. V lost 2 bases and J 0 bases, leaving 17 bases between the germline ends. Source: unstimulated CD8+ T cells sorted from spleen or lymph node cells, taken before intestinal transplant. This clonotype was sampled from a human donor who received an intestinal transplant. The chain has TRBV5-1 and TRBJ1-2; D gene uncertain. The CDR3 is CASSFIGHLLANYGYTF. CDR3 coding DNA: TGCGCCAGCAGCTTTATAGGCCATCTCCTAGCTAACTATGGCTACACCTTC.